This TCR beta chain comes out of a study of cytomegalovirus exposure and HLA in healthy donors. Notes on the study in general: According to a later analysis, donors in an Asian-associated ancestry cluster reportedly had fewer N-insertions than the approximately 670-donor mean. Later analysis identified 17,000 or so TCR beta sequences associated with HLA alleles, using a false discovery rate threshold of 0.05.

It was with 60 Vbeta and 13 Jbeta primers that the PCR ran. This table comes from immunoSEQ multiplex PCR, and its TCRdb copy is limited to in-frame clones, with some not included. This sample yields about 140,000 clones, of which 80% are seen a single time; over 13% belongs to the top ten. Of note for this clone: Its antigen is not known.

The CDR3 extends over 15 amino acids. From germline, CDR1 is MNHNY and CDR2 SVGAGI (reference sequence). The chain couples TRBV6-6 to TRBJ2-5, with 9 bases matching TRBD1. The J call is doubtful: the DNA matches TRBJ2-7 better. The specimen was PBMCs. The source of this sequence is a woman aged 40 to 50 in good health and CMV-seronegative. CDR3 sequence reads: CASSYPRDRVHEQYF. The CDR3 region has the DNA TGTGCCAGCAGTTACCCCCGGGACAGGGTCCACGAGCAGTACTTC.